Presented here are 8 T cell receptor beta chains from one specimen sequenced in a study of shared clonotypes between healthy human individuals. Repertoires were generated with immunoSEQ multiplex PCR, while TCRdb's copy carries only in-frame clones and drops some. The data hold over a million clones, with 60% to 80% observed a single time. Source material: memory CD4+ T cells sorted from blood. Subset in this sample: CD45RA-negative fraction. All receptors come from a man between 18 and 35 years old in good health.

This clone was counted only a few times. This sample includes further DNA sequences coding for the same CDR3. The chain has TRBV5-1 and TRBJ2-3; TRBD1 might be the D (6 bases). V was pared by 2 bases and J by 0 bases, with 10 bases between. Germline V gene lookup returns CDR1 SGHRS and CDR2 YFSETQ. The CDR3 is 15 amino acids. CDR3 DNA: TGCGCCAGCAGCTTACGGACAGCTAGCACAGATACGCAGTATTTT. This sequence encodes CASSLRTASTDTQYF.

The CDR3 coding sequence is TGTGCCAGCAGCTCTCTTAATGAGCAGTTCTTC. This translates into CASSSLNEQFF. This chain connects TRBV11-2 to TRBJ2-1, with D uncertain. Germline V CDR1 and CDR2: SGHAT, FQNNGV. Trimming pared 4 bases from V and 7 bases from J, leaving 5 bases between. This CDR3 comprises 11 residues.

J is TRBJ2-2 and V is TRBV6-6; D is possibly TRBD1 (5 bases). V dropped 6 bases and J dropped 2 bases, with 13 bases sitting between them. This CDR3 is 15 amino acids long. The germline gives CDR1 MNHNY, CDR2 SVGAGI (reference sequence). CDR3 nucleotides: TGTGCCAGCAGCCCTGGACAAGGCAACACCGGGGAGCTGTTTTTT. This codes for CASSPGQGNTGELFF.

Of note for this clone: Other DNA sequences in the same sample also yield this CDR3. The rearrangement joins TRBV9 to TRBJ2-2; D remains unclear. The CDR3 sequence is 12 residues long. The germline V and J ends were trimmed by 4 bases and 3 bases, with 4 bases remaining between them. The germline CDR1 and CDR2 sequences are SGDLS and YYNGEE. The DNA of the CDR3 is TGTGCCAGCAGCACGTACACCGGGGAGCTGTTTTTT. Translated, it gives CASSTYTGELFF.

This clone was seen a handful of times. The V call is TRBV28, the J call TRBJ2-7; 7 bases agree with TRBD1. V shed 6 bases, J shed 2 bases, and the junction held 10 bases outside the gene matches. This CDR3 spans 15 amino acids. Germline V gene data show CDR1 as MDHEN and CDR2 as SYDVKM. The DNA of the CDR3 is TGTGCCAGCAGCCGTGCCGGGACAGTTGCCTACGAGCAGTACTTC. Residues: CASSRAGTVAYEQYF.

The count of this clone is one. The chain is built from TRBV7-2 and TRBJ2-1, with D uncertain. The CDR3 contains 11 residues. Germline V lookup: CDR1 SGHTA, CDR2 FQGNSA. V shed 4 bases and J shed 9 bases, with 7 bases lying between them. The CDR3 coding sequence is TGTGCCAGCAGCTCCTCTATTGAGCAGTTCTTC. Protein product: CASSSSIEQFF.

A note on this clone: The same CDR3 arises from other DNA sequences in this sample as well. J is TRBJ1-1 and V is TRBV2; no firm D call. Germline V lookup: CDR1 SNHLY, CDR2 FYNNEI. V lost 2 bases, J lost 0 bases, and 7 bases lay in between. This CDR3 has 14 residues. This CDR3 is CASSESQLNTEAFF. CDR3 DNA: TGTGCCAGCAGTGAAAGCCAGCTGAACACTGAAGCTTTCTTT.

About this clone: It may be a read error: a sequence one base away is much more abundant. The sample holds other DNA sequences that translate to the same CDR3. V gene TRBV6-5 combines with J gene TRBJ1-2, with TRBD1 matching 7 bases. CDR1 and CDR2 (germline): MNHEY, SVGAGI. CDR3 size: 13 residues. V gave up 0 bases and J gave up 5 bases; unmatched junction bases: 0. The CDR3 nucleotides read TGTGCCAGCAGTTACTCCAGGGGGTATGGCTACACCTTC. It is translated as CASSYSRGYGYTF.